This note documents a single T cell receptor beta chain sequence. Its antigen is undetermined. The sample belongs to a study of T cells in localized non-small cell lung cancer. Study-wide results and limits: A median of roughly 52 of the top 100 tumor clones appeared in adjacent lung, which was paired and uninvolved. A single tumor region was sequenced, leaving heterogeneity possible. It was uninvolved adjacent lung that showed the highest T cell clonality, exceeding tumor. Increased T cell density in blood showed an association with longer overall survival.

With 0 bases removed from V and 0 bases from J, the gap between germline ends came to 10 bases. The CDR3 covers 16 residues. Germline-derived CDR1 and CDR2 are SGDLS and YYNGEE. Generated by immunoSEQ multiplex PCR, the TCRdb table keeps only in-frame clones and is missing some. The table shows 35,000 to 50,000 clones, with 91% occurring only once. This chain uses TRBV9 with TRBJ2-1; D is perhaps TRBD2 (5 bases). The sequencing used PBMCs, collected before any cancer treatment. This receptor was identified in a woman aged 35 to 70 with stage II lung adenocarcinoma. Here the CDR3 DNA reads TGTGCCAGCAGCGTAGGGACTTGGAGCTCCTACAATGAGCAGTTCTTC. Encoded protein: CASSVGTWSSYNEQFF.